This T cell receptor beta chain was captured by sequencing in a study of OX40 agonist ivuxolimab in advanced cancers. Repertoires were generated with immunoSEQ multiplex PCR, while TCRdb's copy carries only in-frame clones and drops some. The sample carries more than 70,000 clones, roughly four fifths recorded once. Study-wide points: CD8+ T cells showed, on average, more clonal expansion than CD4+ cells. Some patients without response likewise showed low normalized clonal expansion. CD4+ and CD8+ blood T cells expanded clonally by week 6 at 0.1 to 3.0 mg/kg. Antigen specificity of clonally expanded peripheral T cells was not established.

This clone was counted only a few times. Its target is unknown. Germline-derived CDR1 and CDR2 are LNHDA and SQIVND (reference sequence). Losses at the gene ends were 8 bases for V and 4 bases for J; bases not matched to a gene: 14. The CDR3 has 17 amino acids. This chain links TRBV19 with TRBJ2-1; 10 bases fit TRBD1. The sample in question was CD4+ or CD8+ T cells sorted from blood, obtained in a trial of the OX40 agonist ivuxolimab. The TCR comes from an adult with an advanced solid tumor such as melanoma, head and neck, liver or kidney cancer. CDR3 in DNA: TGTGCCAGTTCTCATGGGACAGGGGTTATAACTTACAATGAGCAGTTCTTC. Encoded protein: CASSHGTGVITYNEQFF.